A single sample is the source of the 3 T cell receptor beta chains below, sequenced in a study of T-cell memory formation after mild COVID-19. TCRdb re-called the 5' RACE reads through MiXCR, storing one row per CDR3 protein. The sample lists roughly 110,000 distinct CDR3 sequences; 13% to 15% were seen once. The sequenced material came from PBMCs or a T cell subset sorted from them (not recorded which). The receptors come from a man younger than 35 who had mild COVID-19 (a few samples of this study predate the infection). Cell type and time point are not known.

The CDR3 loop is CASSYSRGEAFF. The DNA for the CDR3 is TGTGCCAGCAGTTACTCGAGGGGTGAAGCTTTCTTT. V usage is TRBV6-5 and J usage is TRBJ1-1, with D perhaps TRBD1 (5 bases). This CDR3 region has 12 residues. V shed 0 bases and J shed 7 bases, with 6 bases lying between them. Germline V gene lookup returns CDR1 MNHEY and CDR2 SVGAGI.

The chain carries TRBV6-5 and TRBJ1-1, with no clear D. Germline assignment: CDR1 MNHEY and CDR2 SVGAGI. The CDR3 covers 18 residues. V was clipped by 0 bases and J by 2 bases, with 19 bases between them. CDR3 DNA: TGTGCCAGCAGTTACTCGAGGGATCGGTACGACGCTAACACTGAAGCTTTCTTT. This sequence encodes CASSYSRDRYDANTEAFF.

There are many counts of this clonotype. The CDR3, as DNA: TGTGCCAGCAGCGCGGGGAATCAGCCCCAGCATTTT. Its translation is CASSAGNQPQHF. V is TRBV5-6 and J is TRBJ1-5, with unresolved D. CDR1 SGHDT and CDR2 YYEEEE come from the germline V gene. The CDR3 runs to 12 residues. V was trimmed by 4 bases and J by 4 bases, leaving 6 bases between them.